The 15 T cell receptor beta chains below were found in one sample sequenced in a study of T cells in Graves' hyperthyroidism and ophthalmopathy. Using RNA transcripts as the source, TCR beta CDR3 regions were amplified. Carried out on the TCR CDR3, a first-round RT-PCR used the HTBI primer set. Each CDR3 protein is one row after TCRdb ran MiXCR on the multiplex PCR reads. The sample lists 600,000 to 650,000 distinct CDR3 sequences; less than 25% were seen once. Sequencing used blood. Receptors were obtained from a man aged 25-45 years with Graves' ophthalmopathy.

This chain links TRBV3-1 with TRBJ1-2; D is possibly TRBD1 (6 bases). The CDR3 loop spans 13 amino acids. Between the trimmed V and J ends, which lost 1 base and 6 bases, there was a span of 9 bases. Germline V gene data show CDR1 as LGHDT and CDR2 as YNNKEL (reference sequence). CDR3 DNA: TGTGCCAGCAGCCAAGTTCAGGGGAATGGCTACACCTTC. Its translation is CASSQVQGNGYTF. Full variable domain (outside the CDR3, taken from reference TRBV3-1 and TRBJ1-2): DTAVSQTPKYLVTQMGNDKSIKCEQNLGHDTMYWYKQDSKKFLKIMFSYNNKELIINETVPNRFSPKSPDKAHLNLHINSLELGDSAVYFCASSQVQGNGYTFGSGTRLTVV.

The rearrangement uses TRBV6-1 and TRBJ2-7; the match to TRBD1 covers 10 bases. J was trimmed by 2 bases and V by 5 bases; bases with no gene match: 6. Germline lookup yields CDR1 MNHNS and CDR2 SASEGT. CDR3 length: 15 amino acids. The CDR3 DNA reads TGTGCCAGCAGTTCTATCGGGACAGGGGCCTACGAGCAGTACTTC. This encodes CASSSIGTGAYEQYF.

The gene calls are TRBV7-8 and TRBJ2-2; D uncertain. Trimming stripped 5 bases from V and 3 bases from J, with 16 bases between. The CDR3 loop spans 16 amino acids. The germline gives CDR1 SGHVS, CDR2 FQNEAQ. The CDR3 DNA is TGTGCCAGCAGCCAACCTTTGTCTAGTGACACCGGGGAGCTGTTTTTT. Protein sequence: CASSQPLSSDTGELFF.

This chain uses TRBV29-1 with TRBJ1-2, with D uncertain. The CDR3 is 12 residues long. V was pared by 4 bases and J by 8 bases, with 14 bases between. Germline V gene lookup returns CDR1 SQVTM and CDR2 ANQGSEA. Here the CDR3 DNA reads TGCAGCGTTGGGCTAAGACCTGAAGGCTACACCTTC. This sequence encodes CSVGLRPEGYTF.

This clonotype was seen at least ten times. The chain employs TRBV20-1 and TRBJ2-7, with 10 bases lining up with TRBD1. J was trimmed by 3 bases and V by 5 bases; bases with no gene match: 7. This CDR3 has 14 amino acids. Germline V lookup: CDR1 DFQATT, CDR2 SNEGSKA (reference sequence). The CDR3: CSAARDRGGYEQYF. CDR3 coding DNA: TGCAGTGCTGCTCGGGACAGGGGCGGCTACGAGCAGTACTTC.

The chain couples TRBV2 to TRBJ1-5; D remains ambiguous. CDR3 length: 12 residues. The ends were cut back, 4 bases at V and 9 bases at J, with 10 bases in the middle. CDR1 is SNHLY, CDR2 FYNNEI, per germline. The CDR3 region has the DNA TGTGCCAGCAGTGTGGCCATGGGGCCCCAGCATTTT. Its translation: CASSVAMGPQHF.

This clonotype turned up a few times. This chain joins TRBV5-1 and TRBJ2-5, with 9 bases that match TRBD2. The V and J ends lost 5 bases and 5 bases, in that order; junction bases with no gene match: 4. The germline V gene encodes CDR1 SGHRS and CDR2 YFSETQ. The CDR3 contains 13 residues. The CDR3 sequence: CASRGSGSETQYF. For the CDR3, the DNA is TGCGCCAGCAGAGGTAGCGGGAGCGAGACCCAGTACTTC.

This clonotype was detected a few times. The chain employs TRBV29-1 and TRBJ2-7; a weak D match, TRBD2 (5 bases). CDR1 and CDR2 from the germline V gene are SQVTM and ANQGSEA. This CDR3 region has 12 residues. Between the trimmed V and J ends, which lost 6 bases and 6 bases, there was a span of 15 bases. In DNA, the CDR3 is TGCAGCGTCGTCCAGGAGGCCGGCGAGCAGTACTTC. This codes for CSVVQEAGEQYF.

This clonotype was observed many times. The chain combines TRBV28 with TRBJ1-1; D gene uncertain. The germline CDR1 and CDR2 sequences are MDHEN and SYDVKM. The germline V and J ends were trimmed by 5 bases and 0 bases, with 10 bases remaining between them. CDR3 length: 14 residues. The CDR3 DNA follows: TGTGCCAGCAGTCCACCCCCGCTGAACACTGAAGCTTTCTTT. Amino acids: CASSPPPLNTEAFF.

The chain has TRBV20-1 and TRBJ1-5; no firm D call. Trimming cost V 6 bases and J 6 bases, with 15 bases left between them. The germline gives CDR1 DFQATT, CDR2 SNEGSKA (reference sequence). The CDR3 runs 13 residues. The CDR3 nucleotides read TGCAGTGCAACCCCGCCGGGGAGTCAGCCCCAGCATTTT. Encoded protein: CSATPPGSQPQHF.

This clonotype was detected ten times or more. The chain recombines TRBV29-1 with TRBJ2-1, with 11 bases lining up with TRBD2. Germline V CDR1 and CDR2: SQVTM, ANQGSEA. V shed 4 bases and J 5 bases; nucleotides not matched to a gene: 1. The CDR3 runs 13 residues. CDR3 protein: CSVAGLADNEQFF. DNA for the CDR3: TGCAGCGTTGCGGGACTAGCGGACAATGAGCAGTTCTTC.

V and J are TRBV12-3 or TRBV12-4 and TRBJ1-6, with a weak D call TRBD1 (5 bases). CDR3 length: 14 residues. Between the trimmed V and J ends, which lost 7 bases and 7 bases, there was a span of 14 bases. In nucleotides, the CDR3 is TGTGCCAGCACCGAGGGGACGGCAAATTCACCCCTCCACTTT. Protein: CASTEGTANSPLHF.

On this clonotype: It may be a read error: a sequence one base away is much more abundant. V is TRBV3-1 and J is TRBJ1-1; D remains ambiguous. This CDR3 comprises 15 residues. Germline CDR1 LGHDT, CDR2 YNNKEL (reference sequence). The CDR3, as DNA: TGTGCCAGCAGCCAAGGGCGTCAAATGAACCCTGAAGCTTTCTTT. It codes for CASSQGRQMNPEAFF.

The table lists this clonotype with many counts. The J gene is TRBJ1-1, the V gene TRBV9, with D maybe TRBD1 (6 bases). The V gene lost 3 bases and the J gene lost 0 bases, with 12 bases spanning the gap. This CDR3 comprises 15 residues. CDR1 is SGDLS and CDR2 is YYNGEE in the germline V gene. As DNA, the CDR3 is TGTGCCAGCAGCGGTGGGGGCGGGTTGAACACTGAAGCTTTCTTT. Protein product: CASSGGGGLNTEAFF.

The table lists this clonotype with a count of one. The rearrangement links TRBV24-1 to TRBJ2-7; D may be TRBD1 (6 bases). V was pared by 4 bases and J by 6 bases, with 15 bases between. Looked up from germline, CDR1 is KGHDR and CDR2 is SFDVKD. The CDR3 is 14 amino acids. The CDR3 is CATSEENRAGEQYF. CDR3 DNA sequence: TGTGCCACCAGTGAAGAGAACAGGGCGGGCGAGCAGTACTTC.